The present T cell receptor (beta chain) was sequenced within a study of T cell repertoires in cytomegalovirus infection. Across the study: Peptides in the study included HLA-C-restricted and HLA-B-restricted CMV epitopes.

From the reads, TCRdb called clonotypes with MiXCR, one entry per CDR3 protein. The sample yields over 100,000 distinct CDR3 sequences, about 30% seen once. Between the trimmed V and J ends, which lost 1 base and 2 bases, there was a span of 5 bases. Germline loops: CDR1 MNHEY, CDR2 SVGEGT. The CDR3 totals 13 residues. This clonotype was picked up a small number of times. Its antigen is unknown. Study-level results: The ex vivo response was dominated by HLA-C-restricted CMV-specific TCR beta clonotypes.

This specimen was CD8+ T cells from cultured PBMCs, taken from culture after CMV antigen stimulation. The sequence derives from a human donor in good health (CMV status not recorded). Some clones in this sample may be carry-over from other donors' samples. The chain joins TRBV6-2 or TRBV6-3 to TRBJ1-1; no firm D call. As DNA, the CDR3 is TGTGCCAGCAGTTACTGGGGAAACACTGAAGCTTTCTTT. This gives the protein CASSYWGNTEAFF.